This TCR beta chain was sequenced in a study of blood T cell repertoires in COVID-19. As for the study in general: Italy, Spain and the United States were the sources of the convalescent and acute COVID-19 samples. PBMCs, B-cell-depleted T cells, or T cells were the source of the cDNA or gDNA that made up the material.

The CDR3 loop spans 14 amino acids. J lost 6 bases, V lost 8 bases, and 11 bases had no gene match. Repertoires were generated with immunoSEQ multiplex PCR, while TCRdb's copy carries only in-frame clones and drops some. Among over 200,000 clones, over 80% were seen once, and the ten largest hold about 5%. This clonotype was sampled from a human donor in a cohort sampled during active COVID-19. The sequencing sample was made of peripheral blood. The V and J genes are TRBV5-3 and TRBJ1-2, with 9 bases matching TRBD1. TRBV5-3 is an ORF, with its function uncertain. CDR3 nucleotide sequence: TGTGCCAGCCCCCGGGACAGGGAGTTTCATGGCTACACCTTC. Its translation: CASPRDREFHGYTF.